This TCR beta chain is drawn from a study of blood T cell repertoires in COVID-19. Clones were sequenced by immunoSEQ multiplex PCR, and TCRdb holds only the in-frame ones, with some missing. The data contain hundreds of thousands of clones, 75% to 90% of them seen just once; the ten biggest clones take up about 5%. Resolution of symptoms, clearance, or two negative PCRs was present in recovered Cohort 3 donors. The ends lost 4 bases at V and 4 bases at J; junction bases unmatched: 7. Germline V lookup: CDR1 SGDLS, CDR2 YYNGEE. CDR3 length: 15 amino acids. This receptor was obtained from a man aged 60 to 69 who had recovered from COVID-19. The chain carries TRBV9 and TRBJ2-3; TRBD1 matches at 9 bases. Sequencing was done on a sample of PBMCs or T cells enriched from blood (not recorded which). The CDR3 spells CASSLRDRVPDTQYF. CDR3 coding DNA: TGTGCCAGCAGCCTCCGGGACAGGGTACCAGATACGCAGTATTTT.